What follows are 9 T cell receptor beta chains derived from one specimen sequenced in a study of Tregs in tolerant kidney transplant recipients. Data came from immunoSEQ multiplex PCR; TCRdb stores just in-frame clones and leaves some out. The table records under 300,000 clones, more than 65% of them present only once. The specimen was CD4+ T cells from blood. The receptors derive from a human donor in good health.

The chain employs TRBV5-1 and TRBJ2-3; D remains unclear. Germline V gene data show CDR1 as SGHRS and CDR2 as YFSETQ. V lost 4 bases and J 0 bases, leaving 12 bases between the germline ends. The CDR3 length is 15 residues. The CDR3 nucleotides read TGCGCCAGCAGCGAAACACCTCTCAGCACAGATACGCAGTATTTT. Its protein is CASSETPLSTDTQYF.

The chain couples TRBV29-1 to TRBJ2-3, with D maybe TRBD2 (6 bases). This CDR3 spans 13 amino acids. CDR1 and CDR2 from the germline V gene are SQVTM and ANQGSEA. The germline V and J ends were trimmed by 7 bases and 4 bases, with 15 bases remaining between them. This CDR3 reads CSAKRGSADTQYF. CDR3 DNA: TGCAGCGCCAAACGGGGGTCCGCAGATACGCAGTATTTT.

This chain uses TRBV30 with TRBJ2-3, with TRBD1 identical over 7 bases. This CDR3 is built from 15 residues. V was pared by 2 bases and J by 0 bases, with 5 bases of the junction left unmatched. Germline assignment: CDR1 GTSNPN and CDR2 SVGIG (reference sequence). As DNA, the CDR3 is TGTGCCTGGAGTTCCACAGGGGCTAGCACAGATACGCAGTATTTT. Protein sequence: CAWSSTGASTDTQYF.

This clone is a singleton in its sample. This chain links TRBV29-1 with TRBJ2-1; D is unclear. This CDR3 contains 12 residues. Trimming pared 4 bases from V and 7 bases from J, leaving 11 bases between. Germline V gene data show CDR1 as SQVTM and CDR2 as ANQGSEA. The CDR3, as DNA: TGCAGCGTTGGTTATGTTGGGAATGAGCAGTTCTTC. Encoded protein: CSVGYVGNEQFF.

The rearrangement joins TRBV7-3 to TRBJ1-1, with D unresolved. The CDR3 is 12 amino acids. Germline CDR1 is SGHTA and CDR2 is FQGTGA. V lost 11 bases to trimming and J lost 6 bases, with 16 bases between them. The DNA for the CDR3 is TGTGCCGGATGGATTTGGGGTGCTGAAGCTTTCTTT. This translates into CAGWIWGAEAFF.

A few counts support this clone. Other DNA sequences within the sample encode an identical CDR3. The chain combines TRBV6-5 with TRBJ2-5, with TRBD2 matching 8 bases. The V segment lost 5 bases and the J segment 2 bases; nucleotides outside the gene matches: 7. This CDR3 has 15 amino acids. Germline V gene lookup returns CDR1 MNHEY and CDR2 SVGAGI. The chain's CDR3 is CASSPILAVQETQYF. The CDR3 bases are TGTGCCAGCAGTCCAATACTAGCGGTTCAAGAGACCCAGTACTTC.

The CDR3 sequence is CATSRDRTASYEQYF. In nucleotides, the CDR3 is TGTGCCACCAGCAGAGATCGCACGGCCTCCTACGAGCAGTACTTC. The rearrangement joins TRBV15 to TRBJ2-7; no clear D gene. V was clipped by 0 bases and J by 0 bases, with 9 bases between them. The CDR3 totals 15 residues. From germline, CDR1 is LNHNV and CDR2 YYDKDF (reference sequence).

This clone was seen only once. The V and J genes are TRBV6-4 and TRBJ2-6; 7 bases line up with TRBD2. Germline loops: CDR1 MRHNA, CDR2 SNTAGT. The junction had 7 bases not matched to a gene; V was cut back by 5 bases and J by 0 bases. This CDR3 has 17 amino acids. The CDR3 bases are TGTGCCAGCAGTACCGGGACTACCGGCTCTGGGGCCAACGTCCTGACTTTC. Translating gives CASSTGTTGSGANVLTF.

V usage is TRBV29-1 and J usage is TRBJ1-1, with TRBD1 as a possible D gene (5 bases). CDR1 is SQVTM and CDR2 is ANQGSEA in the germline V gene. This CDR3 spans 10 amino acids. Deletions cut 7 bases from V and 4 bases from J, with 7 bases between. The CDR3 sequence is CSARVTEAFF. The CDR3 nucleotides are TGCAGCGCCAGGGTCACTGAAGCTTTCTTT.